This T cell receptor beta chain was sequenced in a study of blood T cells in healthy people across ages. V lost 0 bases and J 6 bases, leaving 16 bases between the germline ends. This CDR3 is built from 16 residues. The germline gives CDR1 LGHNA, CDR2 YSLEER. For the second PCR, which ran for 7 to 11 cycles, a sample-barcoded 5' primer and a J-beta primer mix were used. Via MiXCR, TCRdb re-called the 5' RACE reads, giving one row per CDR3 protein. Found here are around 1,800,000 distinct CDR3 sequences, around 40% of them singletons; the top ten hold roughly 24%. The rearrangement links TRBV4-3 to TRBJ2-3, with no clear D. Sequencing input: blood. The origin of this receptor is a human donor in good health. This CDR3 is CASSQDLSLLEDTQYF. CDR3 DNA sequence: TGCGCCAGCAGCCAAGATTTAAGCCTGCTAGAGGATACGCAGTATTTT.